Listed here are 26 T cell receptor beta chains from one sample, sequenced in a study of graft-versus-host responses after intestinal transplantation. Profiling relied on immunoSEQ multiplex PCR, and the TCRdb table lists in-frame clones only, not all of them. The repertoire holds several thousand clones, with around 30% as singletons. The starting material was alloreactive CD4+ T cells from a mixed lymphocyte reaction culture, obtained before transplantation. Subset meaning: CFSE-low proliferating T cells sorted from roughly 6-day pre-transplant mixed lymphocyte reaction (GvH or HvG direction). The receptors stem from a human patient who was an organ donor for intestinal transplantation.

The table lists this clone with a few counts. J is TRBJ2-4 and V is TRBV5-1; 9 bases agree with TRBD1. Germline V gives CDR1 SGHRS, CDR2 YFSETQ. The CDR3 spans 14 residues. V lost 4 bases, J lost 8 bases, and 7 bases stayed unmatched. CDR3 in DNA: TGCGCCAGCAGCCTAGACAGGGGGATGGACATTCAGTACTTC. This codes for CASSLDRGMDIQYF.

This clone turned up a few times. The chain is built from TRBV7-3 and TRBJ2-7, with TRBD2 identical over 8 bases. Trimming cost V 0 bases and J 5 bases; bases outside gene matches: 3. The V gene's germline CDR1 is SGHTA and CDR2 FQGTGA. The CDR3 runs to 14 residues. CDR3 amino acids: CASSLTGRGDEQYF. Written as DNA, the CDR3 is TGTGCCAGCAGCTTAACCGGGAGGGGCGACGAGCAGTACTTC.

By sample fraction, this clone is medium-sized. This rearrangement joins TRBV6-1 to TRBJ2-1; 7 bases are a match to TRBD1. CDR3 length: 13 residues. Germline CDR1 reads MNHNS; CDR2 reads SASEGT. V was clipped by 5 bases and J by 5 bases; unmatched bases: 3. The CDR3 is CASSRGPHNEQFF. CDR3 coding DNA: TGTGCCAGCAGTAGGGGGCCGCACAATGAGCAGTTCTTC.

The V gene is TRBV18, the J gene TRBJ2-5; no clear D. This CDR3 has 14 amino acids. Germline CDR1 KGHSH, CDR2 LQKENI. Between the trimmed V and J ends, which lost 3 bases and 5 bases, there was a span of 13 bases. The CDR3 is CASSPPVSLETQYF. The CDR3 region has the DNA TGTGCCAGCTCACCCCCCGTTAGTTTGGAGACCCAGTACTTC.

This clone qualifies as medium-sized. The chain combines TRBV4-2 with TRBJ2-7, with 11 positions matching TRBD2. Trimming cost V 0 bases and J 5 bases; bases outside gene matches: 15. Germline loops: CDR1 LGHNA, CDR2 YNFKEQ. CDR3 length: 19 residues. The CDR3 here is CASSQDPGASGRPMNEQYF. The DNA of the CDR3 is TGTGCCAGCAGCCAAGACCCGGGGGCTAGCGGGAGGCCTATGAACGAGCAGTACTTC.

This clone was detected only a few times. V and J are TRBV5-4 and TRBJ2-3, with TRBD2 matching over 8 bases. The CDR3 runs to 19 residues. Per germline, CDR1 SGHNT and CDR2 YYREEE (reference sequence). After removal of 0 bases from V and 1 base from J, the junction contained 13 bases not matched to a gene. The CDR3 region is CASSLGHRGGSLGTDTQYF. The CDR3 DNA is TGTGCCAGCAGCTTGGGTCACCGGGGGGGGAGCCTGGGCACAGATACGCAGTATTTT.

By its share, this clone is medium-sized. J is TRBJ2-6 and V is TRBV28, with D perhaps matching TRBD2 (6 bases). Germline V gene data show CDR1 as MDHEN and CDR2 as SYDVKM. The CDR3 consists of 17 residues. V gave up 0 bases and J gave up 0 bases, with 9 bases separating them. CDR3 amino acids: CASSLWAGSSGANVLTF. CDR3 nucleotides: TGTGCCAGCAGTTTATGGGCGGGGAGCTCTGGGGCCAACGTCCTGACTTTC.

Concerning this clone itself: Other DNA sequences in the same sample also yield this CDR3. The chain joins TRBV11-3 to TRBJ2-1; 8 bases are shared with TRBD2. J lost 3 bases, V lost 3 bases, and 10 bases had no gene match. CDR3 size: 17 residues. Germline values: CDR1 SGHNT, CDR2 YENEEA. For the CDR3, the DNA is TGTGCCAGCAGCTTCGGGCGGGGGGCGGGAAACTACAATGAGCAGTTCTTC. Amino acid sequence: CASSFGRGAGNYNEQFF.

In this sample, this clone turned up a few times. The chain is built from TRBV18 and TRBJ2-2; TRBD1 is a possible D gene (6 bases). V was cut by 4 bases and J by 7 bases, with 13 bases left in between. Germline-derived CDR1 and CDR2 are KGHSH and LQKENI. The CDR3 length is 14 residues. CDR3 in DNA: TGTGCCAGCTCACTATCGGACAGCCGCGGGGAGCTGTTTTTT. Protein product: CASSLSDSRGELFF.

Details on this clone: An end of the junction differs from the germline gene, which may be a read error. The J gene is TRBJ1-2, the V gene TRBV6-6; no clear D gene. The CDR3 totals 12 residues. The V gene's germline CDR1 is MNHNY and CDR2 SVGAGI (reference sequence). CDR3 DNA sequence: TGTGCCAGCAGTGACTCACTAGGGGGCTACACCTTC. Amino acids: CASSDSLGGYTF.

This rearrangement joins TRBV10-3 to TRBJ1-6, with a weak D call TRBD1 (5 bases). CDR1 ENHRY and CDR2 SYGVKD come from the germline V gene. This CDR3 has 14 amino acids. Trimming removed 10 bases from V and 9 bases from J, with 19 bases in between. DNA for the CDR3: TGTGCCACCTGGTCTATGGGGGGGAGTTCACCCCTCCACTTT. The encoded protein is CATWSMGGSSPLHF.

This clone was counted only a few times. The CDR3 spells CASSLVISGRANHEQYF. CDR3 in DNA: TGCGCCAGCAGCTTGGTCATTAGCGGGAGGGCCAACCACGAGCAGTACTTC. The V call is TRBV5-1, the J call TRBJ2-7; TRBD2 matches at 11 bases. Germline CDR1 SGHRS, CDR2 YFSETQ. Germline trimming cut 0 bases from V and 5 bases from J; bases unmatched to any gene: 10. This CDR3 comprises 17 residues.

The chain recombines TRBV10-3 with TRBJ2-7; D perhaps matches TRBD1 (5 bases). This CDR3 spans 14 amino acids. Germline-derived CDR1 and CDR2 are ENHRY and SYGVKD. The V end was cut by 4 bases, the J end by 6 bases, with 16 bases between. Here the CDR3 reads CAISGPGASSEQYF. The CDR3 nucleotides are TGTGCCATCAGTGGACCTGGGGCATCGAGCGAGCAGTACTTC.

This clone occurred a few times. The chain recombines TRBV7-3 with TRBJ2-2, with TRBD2 as a possible D gene (5 bases). Germline CDR1 is SGHTA and CDR2 is FQGTGA. Trimming took 5 bases from V and 6 from J, leaving 10 bases between them. The CDR3 loop spans 13 amino acids. This CDR3 is CASSRGPSGELFF. In nucleotides, the CDR3 is TGTGCCAGCAGCCGGGGTCCGTCCGGGGAGCTGTTTTTT.

This chain connects TRBV7-2 to TRBJ2-7; D perhaps matches TRBD2 (5 bases). The CDR3 consists of 12 residues. V dropped 5 bases and J dropped 2 bases, with 7 bases sitting between them. The germline gives CDR1 SGHTA, CDR2 FQGNSA. CDR3 protein: CASSQLAYEQYF. The CDR3, as DNA: TGTGCCAGCAGCCAACTAGCCTACGAGCAGTACTTC.

By frequency in the sample, this clone is medium-sized. The CDR3 region has the DNA TGTGCCAGCCTAGGACAGCCGATTCAGTACTTC. Protein: CASLGQPIQYF. The chain recombines TRBV6-6 with TRBJ2-4; D perhaps matches TRBD1 (6 bases). The V gene lost 8 bases and the J gene lost 10 bases, with 12 bases spanning the gap. Germline V lookup: CDR1 MNHNY, CDR2 SVGAGI (reference sequence). This CDR3 spans 11 amino acids.

This clone is medium-sized within its sample. V gene TRBV5-6 combines with J gene TRBJ1-5; D remains ambiguous. V lost 0 bases, J lost 4 bases, and 5 bases lay in between. The germline V gene encodes CDR1 SGHDT and CDR2 YYEEEE. The CDR3 has 13 amino acids. The CDR3 DNA reads as TGTGCCAGCAGCTTGGGTATTAATCAGCCCCAGCATTTT. It translates to CASSLGINQPQHF.

V usage is TRBV28 and J usage is TRBJ1-2; no clear D. The V gene's germline CDR1 is MDHEN and CDR2 SYDVKM. The V end was cut by 7 bases, the J end by 2 bases, with 11 bases between. This CDR3 has 13 residues. CDR3 sequence: CASNLDKNYGYTF. In DNA, the CDR3 is TGTGCCAGCAATCTCGACAAGAACTATGGCTACACCTTC.

By share, this clone counts as medium-sized. The chain employs TRBV4-1 and TRBJ2-7, with a possible D match to TRBD2 (7 bases). The germline V gene has CDR1 MGHRA and CDR2 YSYEKL. Between the trimmed V and J ends, which lost 0 bases and 1 base, there was a span of 10 bases. The CDR3 is 15 residues long. CDR3 sequence reads: CASSQEGGPSYEQYF. Written as DNA, the CDR3 is TGCGCCAGCAGCCAAGAGGGGGGGCCTTCCTACGAGCAGTACTTC.

This chain joins TRBV19 and TRBJ1-6; no definite D call. The V gene lost 10 bases and the J gene lost 5 bases, with 15 bases spanning the gap. The CDR3 sequence is 14 residues long. In germline, CDR1 is LNHDA, CDR2 SQIVND (reference sequence). The CDR3 DNA reads as TGTGCCACCTCGGACTGGACCAATAATTCACCCCTCCACTTT. Translation: CATSDWTNNSPLHF.

CDR3 residues: CASSVRRMAMNTEAFF. The CDR3 DNA reads TGTGCCAGCAGCGTGAGGCGGATGGCTATGAACACTGAAGCTTTCTTT. This chain joins TRBV5-8 and TRBJ1-1; D is undetermined. The CDR3 totals 16 residues. V lost 4 bases, J lost 0 bases, and 16 bases lay in between. Germline loops: CDR1 SGHTS, CDR2 YDEGEE.

This clone was counted once. The V and J genes are TRBV7-9 and TRBJ2-5; tentatively, D is TRBD2 (5 bases). The end of the DNA is better explained by TRBJ2-7, so the J call may be wrong. The CDR3 contains 17 residues. The germline gives CDR1 SEHNR, CDR2 FQNEAQ (reference sequence). The CDR3 DNA is TGTGCCAGCAGCTCGACCGCTGGGAGAAGAAGCTCCTACGAGCAGTACTTC. Translation gives CASSSTAGRRSSYEQYF.

The V and J genes are TRBV5-4 and TRBJ1-1, with 7 bases lining up with TRBD1. Germline CDR1 reads SGHNT; CDR2 reads YYREEE (reference sequence). The CDR3 runs to 17 residues. The V and J ends lost 7 bases and 5 bases, in that order; junction bases with no gene match: 20. CDR3: CASSKSIKGAVWTEAFF. The CDR3 nucleotides are TGTGCCAGCTCTAAAAGTATCAAGGGGGCGGTATGGACTGAAGCTTTCTTT.

Sample share makes this clone medium-sized. The chain recombines TRBV7-2 with TRBJ2-7; D might be TRBD1 (6 bases). Trimming pared 1 base from V and 0 bases from J, leaving 19 bases between. Germline CDR1 SGHTA, CDR2 FQGNSA. CDR3 size: 18 residues. CDR3 sequence reads: CASSLVPGGQGTSYEQYF. The CDR3 DNA is TGTGCCAGCAGCTTAGTGCCGGGTGGGCAGGGGACCTCCTACGAGCAGTACTTC.

The V and J genes are TRBV4-2 and TRBJ2-5; D uncertain. The last part of the DNA fits TRBJ2-7 better; the J call may be wrong. The CDR3 contains 13 residues. CDR1 and CDR2 from the germline V gene are LGHNA and YNFKEQ. The CDR3 spells CASSQGVPYEQYF. The CDR3 region has the DNA TGTGCCAGCAGCCAAGGAGTCCCCTACGAGCAGTACTTC.

The V and J genes are TRBV19 and TRBJ1-2, with D perhaps matching TRBD1 (5 bases). V shed 6 bases and J shed 2 bases, with 10 bases lying between them. The CDR3 extends over 13 amino acids. CDR1 and CDR2 from the germline V gene are LNHDA and SQIVND (reference sequence). The CDR3, as DNA: TGTGCCAGTAGCAGACAGTGGAACTATGGCTACACCTTC. Translated, it gives CASSRQWNYGYTF.